A selection of T cell receptor beta chains follows, all from one sample in a study of blood T cell repertoires in COVID-19. Sequencing used immunoSEQ multiplex PCR; TCRdb keeps in-frame clones, though not all of them. The repertoire holds 100,000 to 150,000 clones, more than 75% seen once, with around 3.4% in the top ten. Sequenced input: peripheral blood. The receptors were sampled from a woman aged 55-75 years with acute or convalescent COVID-19. The conserved cysteine and the conserved F or W are not part of the CDR3 here.

V	J	CDR3
TRBV3-1/TRBV3-2	TRBJ2-1	ASSQAGARANEQF
TRBV29-1	TRBJ1-2	SVDLRSQGNYGYT
TRBV2	TRBJ1-1	ASSTENTEAF
TRBV11-2	TRBJ2-5	ASTQMGETQY
TRBV13	TRBJ1-1	ASSSQGDTEAF
TRBV6-5	TRBJ2-3	ASSYGTGRGNTQY
TRBV10-2	TRBJ2-1	ASFSPGQPYNEQF
TRBV6-1	TRBJ1-5	ASSLISNQPQH
TRBV28	TRBJ1-2	ASSLASVPQGSEGYT
TRBV7-9	TRBJ1-1	ASSLSRTANTEAF
TRBV6-1	TRBJ2-7	ASSEDRSGSYEQY
TRBV28	TRBJ1-2	ASSPLEQGTYGYT
TRBV5-4	TRBJ2-1	ASSLGRAGGRNEQF
TRBV7-3	TRBJ2-1	ASGTGVEQF
TRBV6-5	TRBJ1-4	ASSYAGADEKLF
TRBV27	TRBJ2-1	ASSLTGLAGFNEQF
TRBV9	TRBJ1-2	ASSVAGGGSPYGYT
TRBV10-1	TRBJ1-4	ASSDSTGVGEKLF